This TCR beta chain was profiled in a study of shared clonotypes between healthy human individuals. This CDR3 is built from 15 residues. V gave up 4 bases and J gave up 7 bases; unmatched junction bases: 8. Germline assignment: CDR1 SGHNT and CDR2 YENEEA. Findings and caveats of the study: Few donors restricted represented genetic and exposure-history diversity. Researchers found naive subsets generally carried larger estimated richness than memory subsets.

In regard to this clone: Antigen unknown.

Donors included only healthy HIV-negative adults lacking recent acute infections or vaccinations. Profiled with immunoSEQ multiplex PCR; TCRdb holds only in-frame clones, not every one. The data show fewer than 400,000 clones, with about 74% seen just once and around a tenth held by the top ten. The material sequenced was memory CD4+ T cells sorted from blood. Specified subset: CD45RA-negative fraction. The sequence was collected from a young man in good health. The chain couples TRBV11-3 to TRBJ2-1; TRBD2 agrees at 9 bases. The CDR3 sequence is CASSSTSGVTNEQFF. CDR3 bases: TGTGCCAGCAGCTCGACTAGCGGAGTTACAAATGAGCAGTTCTTC.